This T cell receptor beta chain originates from a study of siplizumab effects on memory and regulatory T cells. Study-level findings and limits: Of the alloreactive clones, only a minor fraction mapped to unstimulated subsets.

V lost 6 bases, J lost 4 bases, and 16 bases lay in between. CDR3 length equals 15 residues. From germline, CDR1 is MNHEY and CDR2 SMNVEV (reference sequence). Repertoires were generated with immunoSEQ multiplex PCR, while TCRdb's copy carries only in-frame clones and drops some. The table lists 100,000 or so clones, about 90% of them singletons, with 0.55% to 0.95% in the top ten. This clone was seen only once. As yet, its antigen is unknown. J is TRBJ2-1 and V is TRBV27, with D maybe TRBD2 (6 bases). The receptor's source is a human donor in good health. The sequenced sample consisted of Tregs sorted from blood. The CDR3 sequence is CASSLPGEAYNEQFF. The CDR3 DNA follows: TGTGCCAGCAGCCTCCCGGGAGAGGCGTACAATGAGCAGTTCTTC.